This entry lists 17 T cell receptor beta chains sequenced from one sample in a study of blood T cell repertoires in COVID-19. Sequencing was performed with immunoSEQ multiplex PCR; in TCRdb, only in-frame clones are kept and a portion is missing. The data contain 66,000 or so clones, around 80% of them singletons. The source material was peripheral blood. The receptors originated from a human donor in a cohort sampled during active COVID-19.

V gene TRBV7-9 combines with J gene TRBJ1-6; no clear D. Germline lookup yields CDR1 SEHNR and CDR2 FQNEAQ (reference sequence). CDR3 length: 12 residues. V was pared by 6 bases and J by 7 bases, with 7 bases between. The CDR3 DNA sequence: TGTGCCAGCAGTCCCCCGAATTCACCCCTCCACTTT. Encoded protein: CASSPPNSPLHF. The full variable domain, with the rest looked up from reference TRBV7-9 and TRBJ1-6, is DTGVSQNPRHKITKRGQNVTFRCDPISEHNRLYWYRQTLGQGPEFLTYFQNEAQLEKSRLLSDRFSAERPKGSFSTLEIQRTEQGDSAMYLCASSPPNSPLHFGNGTRLTVT.

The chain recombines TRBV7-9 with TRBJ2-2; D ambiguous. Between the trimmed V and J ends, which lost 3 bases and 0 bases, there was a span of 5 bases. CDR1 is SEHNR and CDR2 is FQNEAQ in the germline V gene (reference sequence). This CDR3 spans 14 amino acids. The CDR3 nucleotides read TGTGCCAGCAGCTTGACTGCGAACACCGGGGAGCTGTTTTTT. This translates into CASSLTANTGELFF.

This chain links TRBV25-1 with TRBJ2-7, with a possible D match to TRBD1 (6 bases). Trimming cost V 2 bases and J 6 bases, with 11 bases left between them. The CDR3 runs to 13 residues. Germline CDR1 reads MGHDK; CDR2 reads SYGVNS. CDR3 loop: CASSEGRGGEQYF. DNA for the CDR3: TGTGCCAGCAGTGAAGGCAGGGGTGGCGAGCAGTACTTC.

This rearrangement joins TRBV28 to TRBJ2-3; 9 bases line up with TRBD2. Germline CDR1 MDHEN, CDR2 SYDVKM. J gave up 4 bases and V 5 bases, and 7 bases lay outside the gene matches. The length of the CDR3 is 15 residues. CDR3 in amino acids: CASSLAGGGADTQYF. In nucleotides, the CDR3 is TGTGCCAGCAGTCTTGCGGGAGGGGGGGCAGATACGCAGTATTTT.

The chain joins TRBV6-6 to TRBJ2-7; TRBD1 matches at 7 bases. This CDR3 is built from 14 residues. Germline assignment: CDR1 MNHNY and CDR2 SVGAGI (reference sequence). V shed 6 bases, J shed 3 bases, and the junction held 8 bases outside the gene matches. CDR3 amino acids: CASSRGQPFYEQYF. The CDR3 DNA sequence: TGTGCCAGCAGCCGGGGACAGCCCTTCTACGAGCAGTACTTC.

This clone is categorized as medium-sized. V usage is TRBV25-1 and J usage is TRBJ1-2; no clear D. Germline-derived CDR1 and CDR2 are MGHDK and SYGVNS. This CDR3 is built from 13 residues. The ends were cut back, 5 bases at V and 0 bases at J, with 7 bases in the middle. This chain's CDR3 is CASSPPSNYGYTF. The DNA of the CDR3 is TGTGCCAGCAGTCCTCCGTCTAACTATGGCTACACCTTC.

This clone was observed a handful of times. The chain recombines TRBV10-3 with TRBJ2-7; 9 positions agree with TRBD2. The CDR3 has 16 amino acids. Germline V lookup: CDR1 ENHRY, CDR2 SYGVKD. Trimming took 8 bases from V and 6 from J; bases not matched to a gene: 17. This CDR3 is CAIANADLAGTVEQYF. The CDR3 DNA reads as TGTGCCATCGCAAATGCCGATCTAGCGGGAACGGTCGAGCAGTACTTC.

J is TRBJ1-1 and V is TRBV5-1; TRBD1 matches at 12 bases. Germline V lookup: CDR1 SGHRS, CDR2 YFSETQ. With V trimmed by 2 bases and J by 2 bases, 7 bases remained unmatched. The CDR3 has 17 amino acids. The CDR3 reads CASSFHGTGGGNTEAFF. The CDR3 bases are TGCGCCAGCAGCTTTCACGGGACAGGGGGCGGAAACACTGAAGCTTTCTTT.

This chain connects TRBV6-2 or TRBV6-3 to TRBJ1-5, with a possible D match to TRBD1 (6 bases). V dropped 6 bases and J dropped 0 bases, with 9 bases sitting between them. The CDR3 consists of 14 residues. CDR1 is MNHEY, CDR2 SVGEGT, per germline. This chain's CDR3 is CASSGQLSNQPQHF. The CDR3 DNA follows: TGTGCCAGCAGCGGACAGCTTAGCAATCAGCCCCAGCATTTT.

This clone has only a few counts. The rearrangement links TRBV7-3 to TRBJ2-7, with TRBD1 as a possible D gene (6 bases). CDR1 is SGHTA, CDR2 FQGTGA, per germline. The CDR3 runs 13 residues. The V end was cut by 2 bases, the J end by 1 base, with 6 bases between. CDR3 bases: TGTGCCAGCAGCTTAGACAGGTCCTACGAGCAGTACTTC. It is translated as CASSLDRSYEQYF.

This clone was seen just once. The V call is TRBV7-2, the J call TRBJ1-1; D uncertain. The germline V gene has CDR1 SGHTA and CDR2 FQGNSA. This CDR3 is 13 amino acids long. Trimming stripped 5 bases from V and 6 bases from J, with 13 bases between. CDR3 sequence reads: CASSLRGGSEAFF. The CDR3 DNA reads TGTGCCAGCAGCCTCCGGGGTGGCTCTGAAGCTTTCTTT.

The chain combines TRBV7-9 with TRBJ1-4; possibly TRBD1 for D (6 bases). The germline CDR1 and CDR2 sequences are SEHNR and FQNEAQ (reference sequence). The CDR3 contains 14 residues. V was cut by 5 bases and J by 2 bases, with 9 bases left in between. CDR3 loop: CASSPQGTNEKLFF. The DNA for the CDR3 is TGTGCCAGCAGCCCCCAGGGGACTAATGAAAAACTGTTTTTT.

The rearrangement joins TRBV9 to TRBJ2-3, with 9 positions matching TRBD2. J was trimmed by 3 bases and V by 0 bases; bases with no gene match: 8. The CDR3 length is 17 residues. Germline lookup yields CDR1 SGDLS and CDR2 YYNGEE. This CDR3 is CASSVVSGGMGTDTQYF. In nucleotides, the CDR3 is TGTGCCAGCAGCGTAGTGAGCGGGGGGATGGGTACAGATACGCAGTATTTT.

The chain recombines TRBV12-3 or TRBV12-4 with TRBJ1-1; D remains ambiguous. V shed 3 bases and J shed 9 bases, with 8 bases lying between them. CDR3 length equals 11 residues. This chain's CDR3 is CASSFGQKAFF. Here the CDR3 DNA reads TGTGCCAGCAGTTTTGGGCAGAAAGCTTTCTTT.

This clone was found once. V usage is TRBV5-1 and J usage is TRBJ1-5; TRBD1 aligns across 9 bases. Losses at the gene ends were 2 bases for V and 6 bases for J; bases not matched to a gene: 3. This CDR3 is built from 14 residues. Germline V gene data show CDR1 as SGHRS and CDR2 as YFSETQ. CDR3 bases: TGCGCCAGCAGCTTAGGGACAGGGATTCAGCCCCAGCATTTT. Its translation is CASSLGTGIQPQHF.

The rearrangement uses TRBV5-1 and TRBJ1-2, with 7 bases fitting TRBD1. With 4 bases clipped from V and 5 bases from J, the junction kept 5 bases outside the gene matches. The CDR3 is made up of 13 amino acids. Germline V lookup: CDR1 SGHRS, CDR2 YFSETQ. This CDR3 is CASSPRTGYGYTF. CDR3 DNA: TGCGCCAGCAGCCCTAGGACAGGTTATGGCTACACCTTC.

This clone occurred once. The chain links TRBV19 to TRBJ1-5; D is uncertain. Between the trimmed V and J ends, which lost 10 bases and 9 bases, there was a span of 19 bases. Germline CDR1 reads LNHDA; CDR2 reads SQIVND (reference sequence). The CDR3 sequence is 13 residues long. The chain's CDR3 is CATGPAGGGPQHF. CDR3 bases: TGTGCCACCGGACCGGCAGGAGGCGGGCCCCAGCATTTT.